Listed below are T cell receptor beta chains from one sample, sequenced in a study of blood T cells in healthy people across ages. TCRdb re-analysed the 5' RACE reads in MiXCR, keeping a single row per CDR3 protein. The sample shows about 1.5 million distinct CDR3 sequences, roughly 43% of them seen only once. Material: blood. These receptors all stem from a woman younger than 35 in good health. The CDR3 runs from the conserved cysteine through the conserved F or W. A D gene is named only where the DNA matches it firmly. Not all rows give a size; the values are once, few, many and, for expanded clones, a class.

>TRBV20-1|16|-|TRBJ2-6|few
TGCAGTGCCGGAGTAAGGGGACAATCTGGGGCCAACGTCCTGACTTTC
CSAGVRGQSGANVLTF
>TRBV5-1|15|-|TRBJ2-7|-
TGCGCCAGCAGCTTGGAGGGGAGATACTCCTACGGGCAGTACTTC
CASSLEGRYSYGQYF
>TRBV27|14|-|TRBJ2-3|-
TGTGCCAGCAGTCGGACCTTGTCCACAGATACGCAGTATTTT
CASSRTLSTDTQYF
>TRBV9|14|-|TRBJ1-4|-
TGTGCCAGCAGCGTAGCGGGGACTAATGAAAAACTGTTTTTT
CASSVAGTNEKLFF
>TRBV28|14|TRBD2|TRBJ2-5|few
TGTGCCACGGCAACACTAGCGGGAGGAGAGACCCAGTACTTC
CATATLAGGETQYF
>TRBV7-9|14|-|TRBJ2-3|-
TGTGCCAGCAGCTCACTTCTTAGCACAGATACGCAGTATTTT
CASSSLLSTDTQYF
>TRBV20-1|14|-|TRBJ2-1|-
TGCAGTGCTACACCTGCTAGCGCCCACAATGAGCAGTTCTTC
CSATPASAHNEQFF
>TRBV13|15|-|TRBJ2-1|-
TGTGCCAGCAGCTTAATGCCAGGGGACTACGATGAGCAGTTCTTC
CASSLMPGDYDEQFF
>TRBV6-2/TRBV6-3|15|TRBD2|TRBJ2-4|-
TGTGCCAGCAGTTACGGACTAGCGGCCTACAATGAGCAGTACTTC
CASSYGLAAYNEQYF
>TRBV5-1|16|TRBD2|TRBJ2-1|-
TGCGCCAGCAGTCCCCCTTTAGCGGGAGGGGGCAATAAGCAGTTCTTC
CASSPPLAGGGNKQFF
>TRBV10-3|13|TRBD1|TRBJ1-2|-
TGTGCCATCAGAAACGGACAGGGAGGTGGCTACACCTTC
CAIRNGQGGGYTF
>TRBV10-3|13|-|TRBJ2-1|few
TGTGCCATCAGTGAAGGGGAAACGAATGAGCAGTTCTTC
CAISEGETNEQFF
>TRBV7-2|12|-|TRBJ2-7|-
TGTGCCAGCAGCTTCATTTTCGGCGAGCAGTACTTC
CASSFIFGEQYF
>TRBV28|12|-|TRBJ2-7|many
TGTGCCAGCAGTTTGAGCCACTACGAGCAGTACTTC
CASSLSHYEQYF
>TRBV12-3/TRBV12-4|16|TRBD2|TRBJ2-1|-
TGTGCCAGCGAATCTACTAGCGGGAGGTCCTACAATGAGCAGTTCTTC
CASESTSGRSYNEQFF
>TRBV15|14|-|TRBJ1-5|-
TGTGCCACCAGCAGGGTAACAGGTTCTACGCCCCAGCATTTT
CATSRVTGSTPQHF
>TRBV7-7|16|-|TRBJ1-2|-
TGTGCTAGCAGCAAGGACAGCTGCGGGCTCCTATATGGCTACACCTTC
CASSKDSCGLLYGYTF
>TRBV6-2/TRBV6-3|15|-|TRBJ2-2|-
TGTGCCAGCAGTTACGTGGGGGGCGACACCGGGGAGCTGTTTTTT
CASSYVGGDTGELFF
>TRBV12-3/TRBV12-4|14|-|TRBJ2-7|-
TGTGCCAGCAGCCCACAATCCCGGAGTCATGAGCAGTACTTC
CASSPQSRSHEQYF
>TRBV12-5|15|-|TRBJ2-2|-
TGTGCTAGTGGTCTATCAGCGGGGAACACCGGGGAGCTGTTTTTT
CASGLSAGNTGELFF
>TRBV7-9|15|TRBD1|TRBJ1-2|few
TGTGCCAGCTCGACCGTTGGGACAGAAGACTATGGCTACACCTTC
CASSTVGTEDYGYTF
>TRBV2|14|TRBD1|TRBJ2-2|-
TGTGCCAGCAGACAGCTCAGGGGGCCCGGGGAGCTGTTTTTT
CASRQLRGPGELFF
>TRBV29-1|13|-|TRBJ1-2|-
TGCAGCGTTGGGGCTGGCGGAAACTATGGCTACACCTTC
CSVGAGGNYGYTF
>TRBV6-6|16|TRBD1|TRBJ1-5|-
TGTGCCAGCAGTGGACAGGGGGTCTATAGCAATCAGCCCCGGCATTTT
CASSGQGVYSNQPRHF
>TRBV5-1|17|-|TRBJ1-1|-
TGCGCCAGCAGCTTGGGGACCGGGACCCCAACTAAGGCTGAAGCTTTCTTT
CASSLGTGTPTKAEAFF
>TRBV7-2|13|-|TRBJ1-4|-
TGTGCCAGCGGTGGACCCTTTAATGAAAAACTGTTTTTT
CASGGPFNEKLFF
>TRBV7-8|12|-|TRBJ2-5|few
TGTGCCAGCAGCTCGACAGAGGAGACCCAGTACTTC
CASSSTEETQYF
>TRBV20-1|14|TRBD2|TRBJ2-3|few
TGCAGTGCTAGGCCAGCGGGGCCCACAGATACGCAGTATTTT
CSARPAGPTDTQYF
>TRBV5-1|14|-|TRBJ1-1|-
TGCGCCAGCAGCTTGGAGGTGACAAGCACTGAAGCTTTCTTT
CASSLEVTSTEAFF
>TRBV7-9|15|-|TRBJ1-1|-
TGTGCCAGCAGTAGTATCCAGGGGAAGGAGGCTGAAGCTTTCTTT
CASSSIQGKEAEAFF
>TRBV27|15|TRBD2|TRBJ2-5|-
TGTGCCAGCAGTGTCCAACTAGCGGGAGCAGAGACCCAGTACTTC
CASSVQLAGAETQYF
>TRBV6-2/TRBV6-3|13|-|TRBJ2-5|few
TGTGCCAGCCAGGGTCCCGAAAAAGAGACCCAGTACTTC
CASQGPEKETQYF
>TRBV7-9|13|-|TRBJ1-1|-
TGTGCCAGCAGCTTTCTCCTGAACACTGAAGCTTTCTTT
CASSFLLNTEAFF
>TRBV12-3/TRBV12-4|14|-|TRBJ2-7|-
TGTGCCAGCAGTTTAGCGCGGCTAGCCCCCGAGCAGTACTTC
CASSLARLAPEQYF
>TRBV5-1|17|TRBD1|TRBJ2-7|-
TGCGCCAGCAGCTTGGAGGGGACAGGGTGGCCCTCTACTGAGCAGTACTTC
CASSLEGTGWPSTEQYF
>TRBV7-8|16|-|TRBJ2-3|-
TGTGCCAGCACCCTAGCGCCGGGTAGGAGGACAGATACGCAGTATTTT
CASTLAPGRRTDTQYF
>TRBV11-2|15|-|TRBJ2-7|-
TGTGCCAGCAGGAGAGACAGGCCGAGCTCCTACGAGCAGTACTTC
CASRRDRPSSYEQYF
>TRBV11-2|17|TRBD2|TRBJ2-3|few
TGTGCCAGCAGCTCGTTTAGAGGGACTAGCGCGGCAGATACGCAGTATTTT
CASSSFRGTSAADTQYF
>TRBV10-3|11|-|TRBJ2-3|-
TGTGCCATCCGGCAAGGCACAAGTTCGTATTTT
CAIRQGTSSYF
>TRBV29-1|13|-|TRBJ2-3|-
TGCAGCGCCCAAAGGAGGGCCGCAGATACGCAGTATTTT
CSAQRRAADTQYF